The 12 T cell receptor beta chains reported below all come from one sample, sequenced in a study of shared clonotypes between healthy human individuals. Only CD45RO-negative cells positively selected for CCR7 counted as naive CD8 cells, so terminally differentiated effector memory CD45RA+ cells were excluded. Measured with immunoSEQ multiplex PCR; TCRdb has only the in-frame clones, and not every one. The sample includes about 1.9 million clones, around 93% seen only once; the top ten take approximately 1.7%. The sample was naive CD8+ T cells from PBMCs. These receptors originate from a man in his late teens or twenties in good health. Some clones in this sample may be carry-over from other donors' samples.

The V gene is TRBV7-9, the J gene TRBJ2-2; a possible D gene is TRBD2 (5 bases). CDR3 size: 17 residues. Deletions cut 5 bases from V and 6 bases from J, with 22 bases between. Germline V gene data show CDR1 as SEHNR and CDR2 as FQNEAQ (reference sequence). Here the CDR3 reads CASSEPKFSSSSGELFF. In DNA, the CDR3 is TGTGCCAGCAGCGAACCCAAATTTTCCTCTAGCTCCGGGGAGCTGTTTTTT.

The rearrangement links TRBV15 to TRBJ1-1; possibly TRBD1 for D (6 bases). Germline V gene sequence: CDR1 LNHNV, CDR2 YYDKDF (reference sequence). The length of the CDR3 is 14 residues. Trimming took 6 bases from V and 8 from J, leaving 19 bases between them. The CDR3 protein is CATSRPRGIPEAFF. CDR3 DNA: TGTGCCACCAGTCGTCCGAGGGGGATCCCAGAAGCTTTCTTT.

The V and J genes are TRBV7-9 and TRBJ2-7; D gene ambiguous. V was shortened by 4 bases and J by 6 bases, with 10 bases between the two germline ends. Germline V CDR1 and CDR2: SEHNR, FQNEAQ (reference sequence). This CDR3 has 12 amino acids. In DNA, the CDR3 is TGTGCCAGCAGCTCTACGAGAAGCGAGCAGTACTTC. Its protein product is CASSSTRSEQYF.

This chain connects TRBV5-6 to TRBJ2-1; D perhaps matches TRBD2 (6 bases). The germline V gene has CDR1 SGHDT and CDR2 YYEEEE. This CDR3 is built from 18 residues. The germline V and J ends were trimmed by 4 bases and 1 base, with 21 bases remaining between them. CDR3 protein: CASSPGLGIFGSYNEQFF. DNA for the CDR3: TGTGCCAGCAGCCCGGGACTGGGGATTTTCGGTTCCTACAATGAGCAGTTCTTC.

V and J are TRBV7-9 and TRBJ2-7; 8 nucleotides agree with TRBD1. Germline values: CDR1 SEHNR, CDR2 FQNEAQ (reference sequence). The CDR3 extends over 16 amino acids. The ends lost 5 bases at V and 4 bases at J; junction bases unmatched: 13. The CDR3 DNA sequence: TGTGCCAGCAGCAAAGGAGTTTCAGGGGGCGATTACGAGCAGTACTTC. Residues: CASSKGVSGGDYEQYF.

The rearrangement links TRBV4-1 to TRBJ1-3, with D unresolved. The germline V gene encodes CDR1 MGHRA and CDR2 YSYEKL. CDR3 length equals 17 residues. Between the trimmed V and J ends, which lost 0 bases and 0 bases, there was a span of 12 bases. The CDR3 region is CASSQDRETLSGNTIYF. The CDR3 DNA follows: TGCGCCAGCAGCCAAGATAGGGAGACGCTCTCTGGAAACACCATATATTTT.

The chain is built from TRBV5-8 and TRBJ2-7; the match to TRBD1 covers 8 bases. Unmatched junction bases numbered 13, after V lost 1 base and J lost 4 bases. The germline CDR1 and CDR2 sequences are SGHTS and YDEGEE. CDR3 size: 17 residues. CDR3 sequence: CASSLPGGPGGKYEQYF. CDR3 DNA: TGTGCCAGCAGCTTGCCCGGCGGGCCAGGGGGCAAGTACGAGCAGTACTTC.

This chain uses TRBV4-1 with TRBJ2-1; the match to TRBD2 covers 8 bases. This CDR3 contains 14 residues. V shed 4 bases and J 7 bases; nucleotides not matched to a gene: 6. Germline V gene data show CDR1 as MGHRA and CDR2 as YSYEKL. The CDR3 sequence: CASSRGLGGNEQFF. In DNA, the CDR3 is TGCGCCAGCAGCCGGGGACTAGGTGGGAATGAGCAGTTCTTC.

The chain recombines TRBV5-4 with TRBJ2-5, with 7 bases lining up with TRBD1. Germline assignment: CDR1 SGHNT and CDR2 YYREEE (reference sequence). J lost 3 bases, V lost 4 bases, and 6 bases had no gene match. This CDR3 is built from 14 residues. The CDR3 protein is CASSHLDREETQYF. The CDR3 nucleotides are TGTGCCAGCAGCCACCTCGACAGGGAAGAGACCCAGTACTTC.

V and J are TRBV7-8 and TRBJ2-2; D call uncertain. This CDR3 has 18 amino acids. V gave up 2 bases and J gave up 6 bases, with 22 bases separating them. Germline V gives CDR1 SGHVS, CDR2 FQNEAQ. The CDR3 region is CASSLWLSSFAHAGELFF. CDR3 bases: TGTGCCAGCAGCTTATGGTTGAGTTCCTTTGCTCATGCCGGGGAGCTGTTTTTT. The full variable domain, rest sourced from reference TRBV7-8 and TRBJ2-2, is GAGVSQSPRYKVAKRGQDVALRCDPISGHVSLFWYQQALGQGPEFLTYFQNEAQLDKSGLPSDRFFAERPEGSVSTLKIQRTQQEDSAVYLCASSLWLSSFAHAGELFFGEGSRLTVL.

The genes are TRBV11-2 and TRBJ1-1; TRBD1 matches at 10 bases. CDR3 length: 12 residues. Per germline, CDR1 SGHAT and CDR2 FQNNGV. V dropped 6 bases and J dropped 7; count of bases not matched to a gene: 2. The DNA for the CDR3 is TGTGCCAGCAGGGGACAGGGGAATGAAGCTTTCTTT. It codes for CASRGQGNEAFF.

The chain employs TRBV5-1 and TRBJ2-7; D is uncertain. The length of the CDR3 is 13 residues. Germline CDR1 SGHRS, CDR2 YFSETQ. V shed 6 bases and J shed 0 bases, with 10 bases lying between them. The CDR3: CASIFRSSYEQYF. The CDR3, as DNA: TGCGCCAGCATCTTCCGGAGCTCCTACGAGCAGTACTTC.